Described below is a single T cell receptor beta chain sequence and its context. The length of the CDR3 is 12 residues. V lost 2 bases, J lost 7 bases, and 10 bases lay in between. Germline V lookup: CDR1 SGHRS, CDR2 YFSETQ. These data originate in a study of technical replicates of blood from a handful of donors. Generated by immunoSEQ multiplex PCR, the TCRdb table keeps only in-frame clones and is missing some. The table records around 90,000 clones, roughly 93% of them present only once. The receptor was isolated from a human donor in good health. Sample: T cells isolated from PBMCs. This chain connects TRBV5-1 to TRBJ2-7; D is uncertain. In DNA form, the CDR3 reads TGCGCCAGCAGCTTAGCAGAGAGGGAGCAGTACTTC. Translated: CASSLAEREQYF.